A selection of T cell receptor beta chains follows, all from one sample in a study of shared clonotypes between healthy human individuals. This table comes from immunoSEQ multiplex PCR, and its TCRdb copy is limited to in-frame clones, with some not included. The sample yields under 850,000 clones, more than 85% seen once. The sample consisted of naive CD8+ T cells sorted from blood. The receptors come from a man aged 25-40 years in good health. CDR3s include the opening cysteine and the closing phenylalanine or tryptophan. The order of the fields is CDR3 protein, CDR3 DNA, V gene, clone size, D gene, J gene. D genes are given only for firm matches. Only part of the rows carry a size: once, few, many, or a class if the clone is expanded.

CDR3: CASSFPGVGDTGELFF
DNA: TGTGCCAGCAGTTTCCCGGGAGTAGGTGACACCGGGGAGCTGTTTTTT
V: TRBV6-5
size: .
D: .
J: TRBJ2-2

CDR3: CASSPVGAGELDTQYF
DNA: TGTGCCAGCAGCCCCGTGGGAGCGGGAGAGTTGGATACGCAGTATTTT
V: TRBV7-9
size: .
D: TRBD2
J: TRBJ2-3

CDR3: CASSISPGTTKETQYF
DNA: TGTGCCAGCAGCATTTCCCCCGGGACTACCAAAGAGACCCAGTACTTC
V: TRBV7-9
size: .
D: TRBD2
J: TRBJ2-5

CDR3: CASSLRQAEAFF
DNA: TGTGCCAGCAGTTTAAGGCAGGCTGAAGCTTTCTTT
V: TRBV28
size: .
D: .
J: TRBJ1-1

CDR3: CASSLSDGYVEAFF
DNA: TGTGCCAGCAGTTTATCTGACGGGTACGTTGAAGCTTTCTTT
V: TRBV28
size: .
D: .
J: TRBJ1-1

CDR3: CASSPISIGAHKETQYF
DNA: TGTGCCAGCAGCCCGATTAGCATCGGGGCCCATAAAGAGACCCAGTACTTC
V: TRBV7-3
size: once
D: .
J: TRBJ2-5

CDR3: CATSADEGAGELFF
DNA: TGTGCCACCAGCGCCGATGAGGGTGCCGGGGAGCTGTTTTTT
V: TRBV15
size: .
D: .
J: TRBJ2-2

CDR3: CASRQGRNTEAFF
DNA: TGTGCCAGCAGACAGGGTAGGAACACTGAAGCTTTCTTT
V: TRBV27
size: .
D: .
J: TRBJ1-1

CDR3: CASKPHLAGADTGELFF
DNA: TGTGCCAGCAAACCGCACCTAGCGGGAGCCGACACCGGGGAGCTGTTTTTT
V: TRBV27
size: .
D: TRBD2
J: TRBJ2-2

CDR3: CASSADRGGETQYF
DNA: TGTGCCAGCAGCGCTGACAGGGGTGGCGAGACCCAGTACTTC
V: TRBV5-5
size: .
D: TRBD1
J: TRBJ2-5

CDR3: CASSLSLGLADFTGELFF
DNA: TGTGCCAGCAGTTTATCGTTAGGACTAGCGGATTTCACCGGGGAGCTGTTTTTT
V: TRBV27
size: .
D: TRBD2
J: TRBJ2-2

CDR3: CASGTSSPSDGGF
DNA: TGTGCCAGCGGAACATCGAGCCCCTCCGACGGGGGCTTC
V: TRBV11-2
size: .
D: .
J: TRBJ1-2

CDR3: CASSLGWRDDQETQYF
DNA: TGTGCCAGCAGCTTAGGATGGAGGGATGACCAAGAGACCCAGTACTTC
V: TRBV7-9
size: .
D: .
J: TRBJ2-5

CDR3: CASSVEQEGTEAFF
DNA: TGTGCCAGCAGCGTAGAACAGGAGGGTACTGAAGCTTTCTTT
V: TRBV9
size: .
D: .
J: TRBJ1-1

CDR3: CATLETQYF
DNA: TGTGCCACGCTGGAGACCCAGTACTTC
V: TRBV6-1
size: .
D: .
J: TRBJ2-5

CDR3: CASRNKPGQANTEAFF
DNA: TGTGCCAGCAGAAATAAGCCAGGACAGGCGAACACTGAAGCTTTCTTT
V: TRBV7-9
size: .
D: TRBD1
J: TRBJ1-1

CDR3: CASSRRGQTQYF
DNA: TGCGCCAGCAGCCGCCGGGGACAGACCCAGTACTTC
V: TRBV5-1
size: .
D: .
J: TRBJ2-5

CDR3: CASSLVWTGANEQYF
DNA: TGTGCCAGCAGCTTGGTGTGGACAGGGGCCAACGAGCAGTACTTC
V: TRBV5-5
size: .
D: TRBD1
J: TRBJ2-7

CDR3: CASSLSLGAYEQYF
DNA: TGTGCCAGCAGTTTATCGTTAGGGGCGTACGAGCAGTACTTC
V: TRBV27
size: .
D: .
J: TRBJ2-7

CDR3: CASSLSWRASGAEQFF
DNA: TGTGCCAGCAGTTTAAGCTGGCGAGCTAGCGGGGCTGAGCAGTTCTTC
V: TRBV27
size: .
D: TRBD2
J: TRBJ2-1

CDR3: CASSSQGKNPQHF
DNA: TGTGCCAGCAGTTCTCAGGGAAAGAACCCCCAGCATTTT
V: TRBV28
size: once
D: .
J: TRBJ1-5

CDR3: CASSYGDSHTDTQYF
DNA: TGTGCCAGCAGTTACGGGGACAGTCACACAGATACGCAGTATTTT
V: TRBV6-5
size: .
D: TRBD1
J: TRBJ2-3

CDR3: CASSSGLGGLNEQYF
DNA: TGTGCCAGCAGCTCCGGGCTAGGGGGTTTGAACGAGCAGTACTTC
V: TRBV5-4
size: .
D: .
J: TRBJ2-7

CDR3: CASSVAGGLVGETQYF
DNA: TGTGCCAGTAGTGTAGCGGGAGGGCTGGTCGGAGAGACCCAGTACTTC
V: TRBV19
size: .
D: TRBD2
J: TRBJ2-5

CDR3: CASSLLLMNTEAFF
DNA: TGTGCCAGCAGCTTACTGCTCATGAACACTGAAGCTTTCTTT
V: TRBV11-2
size: .
D: .
J: TRBJ1-1

CDR3: CASSLGFGGEDYEQYF
DNA: TGCGCCAGCAGCTTGGGCTTCGGAGGAGAGGACTACGAGCAGTACTTC
V: TRBV5-1
size: .
D: .
J: TRBJ2-7

CDR3: CASSSEFLRGEGYNEQFF
DNA: TGTGCCAGCAGTTCAGAATTCCTGAGGGGGGAAGGGTACAATGAGCAGTTCTTC
V: TRBV27
size: .
D: .
J: TRBJ2-1

CDR3: CASSSMTGKAYNEQFF
DNA: TGTGCCAGCAGCTCCATGACAGGAAAGGCCTACAATGAGCAGTTCTTC
V: TRBV5-5
size: .
D: .
J: TRBJ2-1

CDR3: CASSDSGNTIYF
DNA: TGTGCCAGCAGCGACTCTGGAAACACCATATATTTT
V: TRBV9
size: .
D: .
J: TRBJ1-3

CDR3: CASSLMTSFQPHEQFF
DNA: TGTGCCAGCAGTCTTATGACTAGCTTCCAACCCCATGAGCAGTTCTTC
V: TRBV27
size: once
D: TRBD2
J: TRBJ2-1

CDR3: CASSQLAGVSTDTQYF
DNA: TGCGCCAGCAGCCAACTAGCGGGAGTTAGCACAGATACGCAGTATTTT
V: TRBV4-1
size: .
D: TRBD2
J: TRBJ2-3

CDR3: CASSLERGSTDTQYF
DNA: TGCGCCAGCAGCTTGGAGCGCGGGAGCACAGATACGCAGTATTTT
V: TRBV5-1
size: few
D: .
J: TRBJ2-3